The next 8 T cell receptor beta chains were all read from a single sample in a study of cytomegalovirus exposure and HLA in healthy donors. The study ran its PCR with 60 Vbeta and 13 Jbeta primers. Profiled with immunoSEQ multiplex PCR; TCRdb holds only in-frame clones, not every one. The repertoire holds 150,000 to 200,000 clones, with approximately 80% as singletons. The sample was PBMCs. These receptors all come from a woman aged 18-29 years in good health and CMV-seropositive.

The rearrangement uses TRBV4-2 and TRBJ2-1; 9 bases line up with TRBD2. The CDR3 spans 16 residues. The V gene's germline CDR1 is LGHNA and CDR2 YNFKEQ. V lost 8 bases to trimming and J lost 7 bases; unmatched junction nucleotides: 15. CDR3 sequence reads: CASGGIAGAIRNEQFF. In DNA form, the CDR3 reads TGTGCCAGCGGCGGAATAGCGGGGGCCATTAGGAATGAGCAGTTCTTC.

The genes are TRBV7-9 and TRBJ1-4; TRBD1 matches 8 bases. Germline V gene sequence: CDR1 SEHNR, CDR2 FQNEAQ (reference sequence). The V gene end was trimmed by 5 bases and the J gene end by 16 bases; junction bases not matched to a gene: 12. The CDR3 contains 13 residues. CDR3 region: CASSGDRDRIAFF. The CDR3 nucleotides are TGTGCCAGCAGCGGGGACCGGGACAGGATAGCGTTTTTT.

This clone occurred once. The V gene is TRBV27, the J gene TRBJ2-2; TRBD2 aligns across 7 bases. Germline trimming cut 1 base from V and 0 bases from J; bases unmatched to any gene: 5. Germline V gives CDR1 MNHEY, CDR2 SMNVEV (reference sequence). The CDR3 is made up of 17 amino acids. CDR3: CASSLLGGGANTGELFF. The CDR3 DNA sequence: TGTGCCAGCAGTTTATTGGGCGGGGGTGCGAACACCGGGGAGCTGTTTTTT.

This clone appeared a few times. This rearrangement joins TRBV5-1 to TRBJ1-2, with D possibly TRBD1 on 6 matching bases. This CDR3 is built from 15 residues. V lost 4 bases and J 3 bases, leaving 16 bases between the germline ends. Per germline, CDR1 SGHRS and CDR2 YFSETQ. CDR3 sequence reads: CASSAMGAWDYGYTF. As DNA, the CDR3 is TGCGCCAGCAGCGCCATGGGGGCTTGGGACTATGGCTACACCTTC.

The chain links TRBV11-2 to TRBJ1-2; D is perhaps TRBD1 (6 bases). V lost 0 bases and J 10 bases, leaving 15 bases between the germline ends. CDR3 size: 14 residues. Germline V gives CDR1 SGHAT, CDR2 FQNNGV. CDR3 sequence reads: CASSLDLLTGIYTF. In nucleotides, the CDR3 is TGTGCCAGCAGCTTAGATCTCCTCACAGGGATCTACACCTTC.

CDR3 nucleotide sequence: TGTGCCAGCAGCTTGGGGCCAGGGGGATATAATGAAAAACTGTTTTTT. Translation gives CASSLGPGGYNEKLFF. The chain has TRBV5-4 and TRBJ1-4, with 7 bases that match TRBD1. The germline V gene encodes CDR1 SGHNT and CDR2 YYREEE (reference sequence). V trimming: 0 bases; J trimming: 4 bases; junction bases outside the gene matches: 6. This CDR3 region has 16 residues.

The chain couples TRBV6-1 to TRBJ1-6, with TRBD1 identical over 7 bases. Germline V gene sequence: CDR1 MNHNS, CDR2 SASEGT. The CDR3 has 15 residues. Trimming cost V 2 bases and J 4 bases; bases outside gene matches: 2. The CDR3 region is CASSETGAYNSPLHF. As DNA, the CDR3 is TGTGCCAGCAGTGAAACAGGGGCTTATAATTCACCCCTCCACTTT.

The chain is built from TRBV7-2 and TRBJ1-3, with 7 bases matching TRBD1. This CDR3 comprises 15 residues. Germline V lookup: CDR1 SGHTA, CDR2 FQGNSA. Trimming cost V 3 bases and J 4 bases; bases outside gene matches: 6. The CDR3 DNA is TGTGCCAGCAGCTTGGGGCAGGGGGTCGGAAACACCATATATTTT. Amino acids: CASSLGQGVGNTIYF.